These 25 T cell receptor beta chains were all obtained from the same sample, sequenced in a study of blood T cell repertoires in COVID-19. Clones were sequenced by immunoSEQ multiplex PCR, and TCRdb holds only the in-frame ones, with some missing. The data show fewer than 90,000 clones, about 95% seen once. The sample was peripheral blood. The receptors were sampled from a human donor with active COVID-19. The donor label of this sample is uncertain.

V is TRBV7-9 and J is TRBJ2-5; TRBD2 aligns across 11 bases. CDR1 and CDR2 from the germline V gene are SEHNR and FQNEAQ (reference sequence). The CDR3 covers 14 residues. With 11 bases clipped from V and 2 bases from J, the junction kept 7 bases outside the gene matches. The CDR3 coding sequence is TGTGCCGCGGGTCTAGCGGGGGGTCAAGAGACCCAGTACTTC. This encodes CAAGLAGGQETQYF. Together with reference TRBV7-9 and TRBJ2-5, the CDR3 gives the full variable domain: DTGVSQNPRHKITKRGQNVTFRCDPISEHNRLYWYRQTLGQGPEFLTYFQNEAQLEKSRLLSDRFSAERPKGSFSTLEIQRTEQGDSAMYLCAAGLAGGQETQYFGPGTRLLVL.

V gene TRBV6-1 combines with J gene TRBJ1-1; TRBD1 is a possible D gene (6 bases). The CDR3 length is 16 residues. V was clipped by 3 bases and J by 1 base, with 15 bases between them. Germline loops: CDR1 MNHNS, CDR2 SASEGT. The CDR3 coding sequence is TGTGCCAGCAGTGATAGACAGGCCACTGGGAACACTGAAGCTTTCTTT. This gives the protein CASSDRQATGNTEAFF.

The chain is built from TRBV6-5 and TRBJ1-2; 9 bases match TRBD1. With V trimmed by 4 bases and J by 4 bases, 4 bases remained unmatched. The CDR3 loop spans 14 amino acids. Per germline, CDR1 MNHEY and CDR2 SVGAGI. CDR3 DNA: TGTGCCAGCAGTTGGGACAGGGCTGGCTATGGCTACACCTTC. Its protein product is CASSWDRAGYGYTF.

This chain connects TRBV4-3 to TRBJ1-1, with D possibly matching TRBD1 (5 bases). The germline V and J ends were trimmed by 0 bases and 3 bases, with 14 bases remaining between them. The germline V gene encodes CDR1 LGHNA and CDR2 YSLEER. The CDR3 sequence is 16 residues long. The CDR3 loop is CASSQDRGGSHTEAFF. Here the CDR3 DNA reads TGCGCCAGCAGCCAAGATCGGGGGGGTTCTCACACTGAAGCTTTCTTT.

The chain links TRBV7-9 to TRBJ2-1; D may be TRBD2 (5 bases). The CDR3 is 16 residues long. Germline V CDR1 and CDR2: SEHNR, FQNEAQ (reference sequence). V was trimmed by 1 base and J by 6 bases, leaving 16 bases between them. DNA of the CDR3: TGTGCCAGCAGCTTAGGGTCTGCGGGTAATTCCAATGAGCAGTTCTTC. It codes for CASSLGSAGNSNEQFF.

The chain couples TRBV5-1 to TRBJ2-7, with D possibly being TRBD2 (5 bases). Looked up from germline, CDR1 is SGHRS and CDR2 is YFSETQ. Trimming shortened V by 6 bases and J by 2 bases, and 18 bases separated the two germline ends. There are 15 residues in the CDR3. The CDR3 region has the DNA TGCGCCAGCACTATGGATACTAGGACTCCCTACGAGCAGTACTTC. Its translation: CASTMDTRTPYEQYF.

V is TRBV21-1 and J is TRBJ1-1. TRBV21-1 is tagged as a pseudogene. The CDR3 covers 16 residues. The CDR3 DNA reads TGTGCCAGCAGCTCCCGATCCCTGATAGTGAGGACTGAAGCTTTCTTT. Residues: CASSSRSLIVRTEAFF.

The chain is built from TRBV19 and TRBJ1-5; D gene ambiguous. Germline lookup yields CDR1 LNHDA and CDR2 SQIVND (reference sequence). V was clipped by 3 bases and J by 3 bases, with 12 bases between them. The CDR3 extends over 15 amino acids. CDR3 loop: CASSINGNSNQPQHF. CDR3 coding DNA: TGTGCCAGTAGTATTAACGGGAATTCCAATCAGCCCCAGCATTTT.

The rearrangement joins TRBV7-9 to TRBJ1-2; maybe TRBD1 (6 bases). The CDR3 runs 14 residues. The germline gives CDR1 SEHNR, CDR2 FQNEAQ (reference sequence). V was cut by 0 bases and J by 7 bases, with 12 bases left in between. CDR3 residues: CASSLATGWSGYTF. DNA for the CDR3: TGTGCCAGCAGCTTAGCTACAGGGTGGAGTGGCTACACCTTC.

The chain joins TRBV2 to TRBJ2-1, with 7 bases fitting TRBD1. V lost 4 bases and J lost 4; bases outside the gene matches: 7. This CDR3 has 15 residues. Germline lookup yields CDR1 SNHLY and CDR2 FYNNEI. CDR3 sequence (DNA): TGTGCCAGCAGTGTCAAGGGGGCTGGTTACAATGAGCAGTTCTTC. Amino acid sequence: CASSVKGAGYNEQFF.

In nucleotides, the CDR3 is TGTGCCAGCAGCTTAGATTCAACGGGGGGCATACTCACAGATACGCAGTATTTT. Amino acid sequence: CASSLDSTGGILTDTQYF. This chain links TRBV11-2 with TRBJ2-3, with TRBD2 as a possible D gene (7 bases). The CDR3 length is 18 residues. Trimming stripped 0 bases from V and 2 bases from J, with 18 bases between. Germline V gene data show CDR1 as SGHAT and CDR2 as FQNNGV.

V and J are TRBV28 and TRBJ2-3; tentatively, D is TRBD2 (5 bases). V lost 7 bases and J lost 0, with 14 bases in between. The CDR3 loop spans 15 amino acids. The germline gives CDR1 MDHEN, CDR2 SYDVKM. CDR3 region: CASIVSGRSTDTQYF. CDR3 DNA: TGTGCCAGCATTGTGAGCGGAAGGAGCACAGATACGCAGTATTTT. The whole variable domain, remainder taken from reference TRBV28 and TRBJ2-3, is DVKVTQSSRYLVKRTGEKVFLECVQDMDHENMFWYRQDPGLGLRLIYFSYDVKMKEKGDIPEGYSVSREKKERFSLILESASTNQTSMYLCASIVSGRSTDTQYFGPGTRLTVL.

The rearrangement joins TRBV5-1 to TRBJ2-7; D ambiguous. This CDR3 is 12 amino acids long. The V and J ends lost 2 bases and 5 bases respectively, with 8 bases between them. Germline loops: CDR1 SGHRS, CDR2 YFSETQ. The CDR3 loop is CASSFPPNEQYF. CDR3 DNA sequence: TGCGCCAGCAGCTTCCCTCCTAACGAGCAGTACTTC.

The CDR3 is CASRNRGEGAEAFF. CDR3 nucleotides: TGTGCCAGCAGGAACAGGGGAGAAGGGGCTGAAGCTTTCTTT. V and J are TRBV6-5 and TRBJ1-1; 7 bases match TRBD1. The CDR3 extends over 14 amino acids. Trimming removed 6 bases from V and 6 bases from J; junction bases left unmatched: 10. Germline V CDR1 and CDR2: MNHEY, SVGAGI.

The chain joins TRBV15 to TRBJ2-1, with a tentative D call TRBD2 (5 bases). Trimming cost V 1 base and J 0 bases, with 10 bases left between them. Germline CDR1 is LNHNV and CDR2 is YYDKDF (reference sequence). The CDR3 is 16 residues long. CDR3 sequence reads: CATSRARGSSYNEQFF. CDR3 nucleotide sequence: TGTGCCACCAGCAGAGCCCGGGGAAGCTCCTACAATGAGCAGTTCTTC.

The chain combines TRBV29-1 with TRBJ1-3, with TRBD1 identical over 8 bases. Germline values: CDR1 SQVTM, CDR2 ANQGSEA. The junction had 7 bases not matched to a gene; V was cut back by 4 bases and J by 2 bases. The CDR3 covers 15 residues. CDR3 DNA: TGCAGCGTTGGCCGACAGGGGAGTGCTGGAAACACCATATATTTT. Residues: CSVGRQGSAGNTIYF.

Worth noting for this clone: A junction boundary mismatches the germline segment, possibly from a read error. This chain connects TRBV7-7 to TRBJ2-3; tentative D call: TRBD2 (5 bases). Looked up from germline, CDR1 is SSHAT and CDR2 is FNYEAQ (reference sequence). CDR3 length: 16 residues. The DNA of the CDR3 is TGTGCTAGCAGCTTAGGTGTCTCGAGGGGCACAGATACGCAGTATTTT. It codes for CASSLGVSRGTDTQYF.

CDR3 loop: CASSFLTSGFTYEQYF. Here the CDR3 DNA reads TGTGCCAGCAGCTTCTTGACTAGCGGGTTTACCTACGAGCAGTACTTC. The chain recombines TRBV5-6 with TRBJ2-7; TRBD2 matches at 10 bases. This CDR3 contains 16 residues. V lost 2 bases and J lost 2; bases outside the gene matches: 7. Germline CDR1 and CDR2: SGHDT and YYEEEE.

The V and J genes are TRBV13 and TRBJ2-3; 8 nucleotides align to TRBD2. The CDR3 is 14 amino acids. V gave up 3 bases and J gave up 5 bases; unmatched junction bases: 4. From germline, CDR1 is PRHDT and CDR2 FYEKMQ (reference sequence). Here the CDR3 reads CASSFGLAGDTQYF. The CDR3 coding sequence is TGTGCCAGCAGCTTCGGACTAGCTGGAGATACGCAGTATTTT.

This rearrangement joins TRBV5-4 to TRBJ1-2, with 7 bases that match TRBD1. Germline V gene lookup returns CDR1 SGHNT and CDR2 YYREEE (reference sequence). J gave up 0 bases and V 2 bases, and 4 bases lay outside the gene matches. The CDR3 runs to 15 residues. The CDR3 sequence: CASSLGGQANYGYTF. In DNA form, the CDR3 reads TGTGCCAGCAGCTTAGGAGGACAGGCTAACTATGGCTACACCTTC.

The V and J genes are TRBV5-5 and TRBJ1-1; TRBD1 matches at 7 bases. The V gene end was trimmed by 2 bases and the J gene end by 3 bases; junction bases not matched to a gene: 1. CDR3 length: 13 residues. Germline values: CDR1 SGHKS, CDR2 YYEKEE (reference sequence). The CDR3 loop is CASSLQGHTEAFF. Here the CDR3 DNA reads TGTGCCAGCAGCTTACAGGGGCACACTGAAGCTTTCTTT.

CDR3 sequence (DNA): TGTGCCAGCAGCTTATCCGCAGGGGACCGGACCGGGGAGCTGTTTTTT. Amino acids: CASSLSAGDRTGELFF. The V gene is TRBV7-2, the J gene TRBJ2-2, with D maybe TRBD1 (6 bases). The ends were cut back, 2 bases at V and 5 bases at J, with 15 bases in the middle. Germline V lookup: CDR1 SGHTA, CDR2 FQGNSA. There are 16 residues in the CDR3.

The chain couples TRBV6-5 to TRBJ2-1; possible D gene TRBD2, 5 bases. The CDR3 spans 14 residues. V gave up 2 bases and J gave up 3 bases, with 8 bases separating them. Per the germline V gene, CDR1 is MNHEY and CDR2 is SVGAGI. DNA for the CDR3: TGTGCCAGCAGTTACCGGGGATTCTACAATGAGCAGTTCTTC. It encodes CASSYRGFYNEQFF.

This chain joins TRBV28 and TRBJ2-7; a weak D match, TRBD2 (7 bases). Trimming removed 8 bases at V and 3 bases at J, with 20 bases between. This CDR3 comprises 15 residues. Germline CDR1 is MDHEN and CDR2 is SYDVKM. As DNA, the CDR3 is TGTGCCAGCGGGGGGCCCCAGCGGGGACTCTACGAGCAGTACTTC. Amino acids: CASGGPQRGLYEQYF.

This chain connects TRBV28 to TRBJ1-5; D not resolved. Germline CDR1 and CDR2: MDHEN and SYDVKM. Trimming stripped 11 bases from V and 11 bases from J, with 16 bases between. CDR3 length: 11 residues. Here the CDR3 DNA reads TGTGCCTCCAGGAAGTTGCAAACCCAGCATTTT. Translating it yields CASRKLQTQHF.